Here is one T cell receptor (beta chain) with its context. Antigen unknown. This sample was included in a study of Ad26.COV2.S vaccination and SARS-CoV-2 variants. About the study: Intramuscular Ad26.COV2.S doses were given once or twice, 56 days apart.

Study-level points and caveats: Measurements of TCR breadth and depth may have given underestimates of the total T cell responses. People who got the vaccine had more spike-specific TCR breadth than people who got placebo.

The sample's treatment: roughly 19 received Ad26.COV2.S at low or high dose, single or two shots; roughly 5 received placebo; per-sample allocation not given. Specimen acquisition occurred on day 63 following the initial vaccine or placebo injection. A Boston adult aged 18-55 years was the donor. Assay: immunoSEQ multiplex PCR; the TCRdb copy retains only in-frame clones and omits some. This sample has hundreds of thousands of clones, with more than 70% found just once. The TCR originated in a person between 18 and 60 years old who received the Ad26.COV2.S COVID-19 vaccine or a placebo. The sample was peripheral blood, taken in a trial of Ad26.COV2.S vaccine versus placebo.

Here the CDR3 reads CASSTGGGRETQYF. The CDR3 nucleotides read TGTGCCAGCAGTACGGGCGGGGGTCGAGAGACCCAGTACTTC. This rearrangement joins TRBV7-2 to TRBJ2-5, with 7 bases fitting TRBD2. Germline trimming cut 6 bases from V and 4 bases from J; bases unmatched to any gene: 8. Germline V gene sequence: CDR1 SGHTA, CDR2 FQGNSA. The CDR3 sequence is 14 residues long.